This T cell receptor beta chain was captured by sequencing in a study of radiotherapy plus CTLA-4 blockade in lung cancer. Some clones are missing from TCRdb's copy, which holds only in-frame ones; the method was immunoSEQ multiplex PCR. The table includes over 50,000 clones, roughly four fifths detected once. This CDR3 region has 11 residues. The V end lost 7 bases, the J end lost 8 bases, and 14 bases lay between the germline ends. Germline CDR1 is SQVTM and CDR2 is ANQGSEA. This clonotype was obtained from a human donor with non-small cell lung cancer who had a complete response to radiotherapy plus ipilimumab. V usage is TRBV29-1 and J usage is TRBJ1-2; D gene uncertain. Sequences were derived from peripheral blood, sampled from a patient treated with radiotherapy plus ipilimumab. The CDR3 region is CSAQRVAGYTF. The DNA for the CDR3 is TGCAGCGCCCAACGGGTTGCGGGCTACACCTTC.